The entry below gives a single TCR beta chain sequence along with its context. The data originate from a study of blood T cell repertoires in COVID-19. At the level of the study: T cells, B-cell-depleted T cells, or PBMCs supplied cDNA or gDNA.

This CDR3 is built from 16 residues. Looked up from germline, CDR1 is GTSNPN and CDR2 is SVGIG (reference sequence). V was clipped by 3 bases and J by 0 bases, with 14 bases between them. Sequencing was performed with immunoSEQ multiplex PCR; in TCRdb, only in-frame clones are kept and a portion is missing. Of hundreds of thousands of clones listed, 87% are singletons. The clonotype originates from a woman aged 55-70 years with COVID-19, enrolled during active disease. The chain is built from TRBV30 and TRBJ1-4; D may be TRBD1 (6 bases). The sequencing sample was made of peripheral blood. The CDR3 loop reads CAWSRGGGTTNEKLFF. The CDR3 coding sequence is TGTGCCTGGAGCCGAGGGGGTGGCACAACTAATGAAAAACTGTTTTTT.